A selection of T cell receptor beta chains follows, all from one sample in a study of shared clonotypes between healthy human individuals. Only in-frame clones appear in the TCRdb table, and some are missing; sequencing was by immunoSEQ multiplex PCR. This table has 2 million to 2.5 million clones, approximately 94% appearing once. The sequencing sample was made of naive CD8+ T cells from PBMCs. The receptors stem from a man between 18 and 35 years old in good health. Some clones in this sample may be carry-over from other donors' samples. Both conserved end residues are part of each CDR3. D genes are given only for firm matches. Expanded clones get a size class; other rows say once, few or many, or leave the size out.

size: NA; V: TRBV27; J: TRBJ2-5; D: NA; DNA: TGTGAAAGTCGAAGAGGAGTGAACCAAGAGACCCAGTACTTC; CDR3: CESRRGVNQETQYF
size: NA; V: TRBV27; J: TRBJ2-7; D: NA; DNA: TGTGCCAGCAGTCTCACCGGGACTCTAGGCCCTCTCGAGCAGTACTTC; CDR3: CASSLTGTLGPLEQYF
size: NA; V: TRBV2; J: TRBJ2-7; D: NA; DNA: TGTGCCAGCACCGCACCCCCATCCGACGAGCAGTACTTC; CDR3: CASTAPPSDEQYF
size: NA; V: TRBV28; J: TRBJ1-4; D: TRBD1; DNA: TGTGCCAGCAGTTTTGAAGGGACAGCAAGGAGGTGGGAAAAACTGTTTTTT; CDR3: CASSFEGTARRWEKLFF
size: NA; V: TRBV28; J: TRBJ2-1; D: TRBD2; DNA: TGTGCCAGCAGTTTGGGGACTAGCGGTTACAATGAGCAGTTCTTC; CDR3: CASSLGTSGYNEQFF
size: NA; V: TRBV10-3; J: TRBJ1-4; D: NA; DNA: TGTGCCATCAGTGAGTCGGGGAACGAAAAACTGTTTTTT; CDR3: CAISESGNEKLFF
size: once; V: TRBV29-1; J: TRBJ2-2; D: TRBD1; DNA: TGCAGCGTTGTTCTGGGGACAGGGGCGAACACCGGGGAGCTGTTTTTT; CDR3: CSVVLGTGANTGELFF
size: NA; V: TRBV7-3; J: TRBJ1-5; D: NA; DNA: TGTGCCAGCAGCTACGACGGAGGGCAGCCCCAGCATTTT; CDR3: CASSYDGGQPQHF
size: once; V: TRBV2; J: TRBJ1-5; D: TRBD1; DNA: TGTGCCAGCAGTGAAGCGCGGACAGGGGAGGATCAGCCCCAGCATTTT; CDR3: CASSEARTGEDQPQHF
size: NA; V: TRBV7-2; J: TRBJ2-1; D: NA; DNA: TGTGCCAGCAGCTTAGTATCGGCCATACAGTACAATGAGCAGTTCTTC; CDR3: CASSLVSAIQYNEQFF
size: NA; V: TRBV6-1; J: TRBJ2-3; D: NA; DNA: TGTGCCAGCAGTGAACTAACCCGGCCAGATACGCAGTATTTT; CDR3: CASSELTRPDTQYF
size: NA; V: TRBV9; J: TRBJ2-2; D: TRBD1; DNA: TGTGCCAGCAGCGTAGGACAGGGGTTCTCCGGGGAGCTGTTTTTT; CDR3: CASSVGQGFSGELFF
size: once; V: TRBV29-1; J: TRBJ2-7; D: NA; DNA: TGCAGCGTTTCCCTTAGCTCCTACGAGCAGTACTTC; CDR3: CSVSLSSYEQYF
size: NA; V: TRBV28; J: TRBJ1-2; D: NA; DNA: TGTGCCAGCAGCGCTTCGGGTGGCTACACCTTC; CDR3: CASSASGGYTF
size: NA; V: TRBV30; J: TRBJ1-2; D: NA; DNA: TGTGCCTGGGAGGAAGGACTGTTTAACTATGGCTACACCTTC; CDR3: CAWEEGLFNYGYTF
size: NA; V: TRBV6-6; J: TRBJ2-5; D: NA; DNA: TGTGCCAGCAGCTCGAACAACCAAGAGACCCAGTACTTC; CDR3: CASSSNNQETQYF
size: NA; V: TRBV29-1; J: TRBJ1-2; D: TRBD1; DNA: TGCAGCGTTCGGACGCAAAGGGGGCTGGTCTATGGCTACACCTTC; CDR3: CSVRTQRGLVYGYTF
size: NA; V: TRBV5-6; J: TRBJ2-7; D: TRBD2; DNA: TGTGCCAGCAGCTTAGGACTAGCGAGTCACGAGCAGTACTTC; CDR3: CASSLGLASHEQYF